This entry lists 29 T cell receptor beta chains sequenced from one sample in a study of T cells in localized non-small cell lung cancer. Profiled with immunoSEQ multiplex PCR; TCRdb holds only in-frame clones, not every one. The repertoire has 1,600 or so clones, roughly 40% of them found once; the top ten carry roughly 43%. Sequenced here: lung tumor tissue, sampled before any cancer treatment. These receptors came from a male donor aged 60 or over with stage II lung adenocarcinoma.

In its sample, this clone was seen a few times. The V and J genes are TRBV11-3 and TRBJ2-5; tentatively, D is TRBD1 or TRBD2 (5 bases each). Between the trimmed V and J ends, which lost 5 bases and 5 bases, there was a span of 15 bases. The CDR3 spans 14 residues. CDR1 is SGHNT and CDR2 is YENEEA in the germline V gene. The CDR3 region has the DNA TGTGCCAGCAGCCTGTTTGGGGGAGTCGAGACCCAGTACTTC. Its translation is CASSLFGGVETQYF.

In this sample, this clone turned up a few times. The chain links TRBV18 to TRBJ2-7; D possibly corresponds to TRBD2 (6 bases). The CDR3 length is 14 residues. Germline-derived CDR1 and CDR2 are KGHSH and LQKENI. Trimming stripped 5 bases from V and 0 bases from J, with 11 bases between. The CDR3 region has the DNA TGTGCCAGCTCAACTCAGCGGGCCTCCTACGAGCAGTACTTC. Protein: CASSTQRASYEQYF.

This sequence joins TRBV6-8 and TRBJ1-2; TRBD1 might be the D (5 bases). This CDR3 region has 14 residues. V was trimmed by 10 bases and J by 0 bases, leaving 15 bases between them. Germline CDR1 MNHGY, CDR2 SAAAGT. The CDR3 loop reads CATDTGGPNYGYTF. CDR3 DNA sequence: TGTGCCACGGATACAGGCGGACCTAACTATGGCTACACCTTC.

This chain uses TRBV6-8 with TRBJ2-1, with 8 positions matching TRBD1. CDR3 length equals 14 residues. V was pared by 7 bases and J by 6 bases, with 8 bases of the junction left unmatched. Germline CDR1 and CDR2: MNHGY and SAAAGT. CDR3: CASTPGTGINEQFF. In DNA form, the CDR3 reads TGTGCCAGCACTCCCGGGACAGGCATCAATGAGCAGTTCTTC.

The chain recombines TRBV6-8 with TRBJ2-1; 8 bases are a match to TRBD1. Per the germline V gene, CDR1 is MNHGY and CDR2 is SAAAGT. V dropped 5 bases and J dropped 8; count of bases not matched to a gene: 11. There are 15 residues in the CDR3. The CDR3 spells CASSERDRPMDEQFF. Here the CDR3 DNA reads TGTGCCAGCAGTGAGAGGGACAGGCCTATGGATGAGCAGTTCTTC.

The chain has TRBV5-1 and TRBJ2-5; TRBD1 matches at 8 bases. CDR3 length: 14 residues. The V and J ends lost 0 bases and 9 bases, in that order; junction bases with no gene match: 7. Per germline, CDR1 SGHRS and CDR2 YFSETQ. The CDR3 loop reads CASSLGQGALAQYF. The CDR3 nucleotides are TGCGCCAGCAGCTTGGGGCAGGGGGCGCTGGCCCAGTACTTC.

The chain carries TRBV18 and TRBJ2-7; 7 bases map to TRBD2. From germline, CDR1 is KGHSH and CDR2 LQKENI. Unmatched junction bases numbered 3, after V lost 7 bases and J lost 0 bases. This CDR3 has 13 residues. The CDR3 sequence is CASWEGNSYEQYF. The CDR3 nucleotides are TGTGCCAGCTGGGAGGGGAACTCCTACGAGCAGTACTTC.

The V gene is TRBV30, the J gene TRBJ1-1; possibly TRBD1 for D (5 bases). Germline loops: CDR1 GTSNPN, CDR2 SVGIG (reference sequence). The CDR3 extends over 13 amino acids. Trimming took off 1 base at V and 5 bases at J, with 11 bases between the two ends. CDR3 amino acids: CAWSDQWGTEAFF. The CDR3 coding sequence is TGTGCCTGGAGTGACCAGTGGGGGACTGAAGCTTTCTTT.

J is TRBJ1-2 and V is TRBV6-8; unclear D gene. Trimming took off 2 bases at V and 6 bases at J, with 10 bases between the two ends. The CDR3 loop spans 13 amino acids. Germline V CDR1 and CDR2: MNHGY, SAAAGT. The CDR3 nucleotides read TGTGCCAGCAGTTACCCAAAAGAGGATGGCTACACCTTC. The encoded protein is CASSYPKEDGYTF.

This clone was counted only a few times. The CDR3 region has the DNA TGCGCCAGCAGCCCGGCGGGACAGAGCTCTGGGGCCAACGTCCTGACTTTC. The encoded protein is CASSPAGQSSGANVLTF. V gene TRBV5-1 combines with J gene TRBJ2-6; D possibly corresponds to TRBD1 (7 bases). The CDR3 consists of 17 residues. The germline gives CDR1 SGHRS, CDR2 YFSETQ. Between the trimmed V and J ends, which lost 4 bases and 0 bases, there was a span of 14 bases.

This clone has only a few counts. The gene calls are TRBV6-8 and TRBJ2-6; no clear D gene. Germline lookup yields CDR1 MNHGY and CDR2 SAAAGT. CDR3 length equals 14 residues. Trimming took 5 bases from V and 3 from J, leaving 8 bases between them. The CDR3 is CASSPFDGANVLTF. As DNA, the CDR3 is TGTGCCAGCAGTCCCTTCGATGGGGCCAACGTCCTGACTTTC.

There are a few counts of this clone. This chain links TRBV11-3 with TRBJ1-2; no definite D call. V lost 5 bases and J 0 bases, leaving 13 bases between the germline ends. Germline lookup yields CDR1 SGHNT and CDR2 YENEEA. The CDR3 has 15 residues. The chain's CDR3 is CASSNMGAANYGYTF. CDR3 nucleotides: TGTGCCAGCAGCAATATGGGCGCAGCTAACTATGGCTACACCTTC.

This clone showed up just once. V is TRBV19 and J is TRBJ2-1, with D hard to call. Trimming stripped 6 bases from V and 4 bases from J, with 4 bases between. The CDR3 consists of 11 residues. Germline CDR1 LNHDA, CDR2 SQIVND (reference sequence). CDR3 nucleotide sequence: TGTGCCAGTAGCGTTTACAATGAGCAGTTCTTC. It codes for CASSVYNEQFF.

The chain is built from TRBV28 and TRBJ2-4; a weak D match, TRBD1 (5 bases). In germline, CDR1 is MDHEN, CDR2 SYDVKM. V was shortened by 6 bases and J by 0 bases, with 18 bases between the two germline ends. The CDR3 consists of 17 residues. The CDR3 nucleotides are TGTGCCAGCAGCCCCTTCGGTCAGGGCTCAGCCAAAAACATTCAGTACTTC. Amino acid sequence: CASSPFGQGSAKNIQYF.

The rearrangement links TRBV19 to TRBJ1-2; 8 bases agree with TRBD1. With V trimmed by 3 bases and J by 7 bases, 13 bases remained unmatched. CDR3 length equals 16 residues. Germline-derived CDR1 and CDR2 are LNHDA and SQIVND (reference sequence). CDR3 bases: TGTGCCAGTAGTATTCAATCGGGACAGGCCTTTGGTGGCTACACCTTC. Its protein product is CASSIQSGQAFGGYTF.

This clone has more than one count but fewer than ten. The chain combines TRBV30 with TRBJ2-7; 7 nucleotides agree with TRBD1. In germline, CDR1 is GTSNPN, CDR2 SVGIG (reference sequence). The J segment lost 4 bases and the V segment lost 2 bases, leaving 8 bases of the junction unmatched. The CDR3 is made up of 14 amino acids. In DNA, the CDR3 is TGTGCCTGGAGTCCCGGGACAGACCTGTACGAGCAGTACTTC. Protein: CAWSPGTDLYEQYF.

This clone has just a few counts. The chain joins TRBV10-3 to TRBJ1-1; D remains unclear. V dropped 10 bases and J dropped 0 bases, with 12 bases sitting between them. The CDR3 runs 13 residues. Per the germline V gene, CDR1 is ENHRY and CDR2 is SYGVKD. The chain's CDR3 is CASRKALNTEAFF. CDR3 bases: TGTGCCAGCCGCAAGGCCCTGAACACTGAAGCTTTCTTT.

This clone was counted only a few times. The V and J genes are TRBV28 and TRBJ2-3; unclear D gene. The CDR3 has 14 residues. Trimming took off 3 bases at V and 1 base at J, with 8 bases between the two ends. Germline CDR1 and CDR2: MDHEN and SYDVKM. The CDR3 region has the DNA TGTGCCAGCAGTTTCCTGAGCGGCACAGATACGCAGTATTTT. Protein product: CASSFLSGTDTQYF.

The J gene is TRBJ2-2, the V gene TRBV19, with D possibly matching TRBD2 (7 bases). Trimming removed 6 bases from V and 1 base from J, with 9 bases in between. Germline V gene sequence: CDR1 LNHDA, CDR2 SQIVND (reference sequence). This CDR3 comprises 14 residues. The CDR3 coding sequence is TGTGCCAGTAGCGGGGGGCGGAACACCGGGGAGCTGTTTTTT. Residues: CASSGGRNTGELFF.

This clone was counted only a few times. The chain links TRBV11-3 to TRBJ2-3; D perhaps matches TRBD1 (6 bases). The V end was cut by 7 bases, the J end by 4 bases, with 18 bases between. Per the germline V gene, CDR1 is SGHNT and CDR2 is YENEEA. The CDR3 spans 15 residues. The CDR3 reads CASTTSTGSADTQYF. Written as DNA, the CDR3 is TGTGCCAGCACCACGAGTACAGGGTCGGCAGATACGCAGTATTTT.

This clone was seen a few times. V is TRBV19 and J is TRBJ2-2; D remains ambiguous. In germline, CDR1 is LNHDA, CDR2 SQIVND (reference sequence). CDR3 size: 16 residues. The V end lost 2 bases, the J end lost 0 bases, and 10 bases lay between the germline ends. The CDR3 DNA reads TGTGCCAGTAGTATATCACCTAACGCGAACACCGGGGAGCTGTTTTTT. Protein: CASSISPNANTGELFF.

The chain employs TRBV1 and TRBJ2-1. TRBV1 is an annotated pseudogene. The CDR3 has 17 residues. CDR3 amino acids: CASSQPGATNKGGEQFF. The DNA for the CDR3 is TGCGCCAGCAGCCAACCCGGGGCCACTAATAAAGGCGGTGAGCAGTTCTTC.

The chain carries TRBV6-8 and TRBJ1-5; 7 bases line up with TRBD1. CDR3 length: 15 residues. Germline trimming cut 7 bases from V and 7 bases from J; bases unmatched to any gene: 13. Germline V gene sequence: CDR1 MNHGY, CDR2 SAAAGT. Here the CDR3 reads CASTKGAGTLQPQHF. The CDR3 DNA reads TGTGCCAGCACCAAGGGGGCAGGGACCCTACAGCCCCAGCATTTT.

This chain joins TRBV28 and TRBJ1-3, with a possible D match to TRBD1 (6 bases). The CDR3 spans 16 residues. V lost 6 bases and J lost 2, with 17 bases in between. The V gene's germline CDR1 is MDHEN and CDR2 SYDVKM. CDR3 sequence: CASRLTGSGAGNTIYF. CDR3 nucleotides: TGTGCCAGCAGATTGACAGGATCCGGAGCTGGAAACACCATATATTTT.

This clone was observed a single time. This chain joins TRBV28 and TRBJ2-7; the D is unclear. This CDR3 is built from 16 residues. The germline CDR1 and CDR2 sequences are MDHEN and SYDVKM. V lost 2 bases and J 0 bases, leaving 14 bases between the germline ends. The CDR3 here is CASSLTESLSSYEQYF. CDR3 in DNA: TGTGCCAGCAGTTTAACGGAGAGTTTAAGCTCCTACGAGCAGTACTTC.

The genes are TRBV7-5 and TRBJ2-1; the table's D gene call, TRBD2, was not cross checked with the DNA. TRBV7-5 corresponds to a pseudogene. This CDR3 spans 15 amino acids. CDR3 bases: TGTGCCAGCAGCTTAAGTGGAGGCCCCTACAATGAGCAGTTCTTC. Its translation is CASSLSGGPYNEQFF.

The chain couples TRBV5-1 to TRBJ2-5; no definite D call. Germline CDR1 and CDR2: SGHRS and YFSETQ. The V gene lost 4 bases and the J gene lost 4 bases, with 14 bases spanning the gap. This CDR3 spans 14 amino acids. CDR3 loop: CASSHPGLTETQYF. As DNA, the CDR3 is TGCGCCAGCAGCCATCCGGGCCTTACAGAGACCCAGTACTTC.

This chain uses TRBV10-3 with TRBJ2-3; no clear D gene. The CDR3 is 13 amino acids. Germline V gives CDR1 ENHRY, CDR2 SYGVKD. The V gene lost 0 bases and the J gene lost 5 bases, with 6 bases spanning the gap. CDR3 sequence reads: CAISESERDTQYF. The CDR3 region has the DNA TGTGCCATCAGTGAGTCGGAGAGAGATACGCAGTATTTT.

This clone was seen more than once but under ten times. V and J are TRBV19 and TRBJ2-1; 7 bases fit TRBD1. The CDR3 contains 16 residues. V lost 7 bases to trimming and J lost 4 bases; unmatched junction nucleotides: 13. Germline lookup yields CDR1 LNHDA and CDR2 SQIVND (reference sequence). CDR3 region: CASTPIGTDPYNEQFF. The CDR3 DNA reads TGTGCCAGTACACCGATCGGGACAGACCCTTACAATGAGCAGTTCTTC.